The present entry profiles one T cell receptor beta chain with its context. Its antigen is undetermined. The CDR3 is made up of 14 amino acids. J was trimmed by 7 bases and V by 5 bases; bases with no gene match: 6. The germline V gene has CDR1 MDHEN and CDR2 SYDVKM. The TEMRA cells underwent FACS enrichment, while the CD8+ and CD4+ T cells underwent negative isolation. The data belong to a study of CD8 T cells in Susac syndrome. General study results and limits: In its TCR sequencing and HLA analysis, the study acknowledged that the number of individuals was relatively small. Approximately 16 Susac-specific public clones were found in total CD8+ repertoires and roughly five in CD8+ TEMRA repertoires.

An input of roughly 0.45 to 1 ug of RNA was subjected to reverse transcription using random hexamers. TCRdb independently ran MiXCR on the immunoSEQ multiplex PCR reads; one entry per CDR3 protein. The sample consists of roughly 89,000 distinct CDR3 sequences, approximately 96% of them appearing once. The sequenced material came from CD8+ T cells from PBMCs. The receptor was isolated from a human donor with Susac syndrome. The V gene is TRBV28, the J gene TRBJ1-4; 8 bases map to TRBD1. This chain's CDR3 is CASSPGQASEKLFF. The CDR3 nucleotides are TGTGCCAGCAGTCCGGGACAGGCCTCTGAAAAACTGTTTTTT.